The 30 T cell receptor beta chains given below trace back to one sample, sequenced in a study of neurological immune-mediated disorders. MiXCR, applied by TCRdb to the 5' RACE reads, yields one record per CDR3 protein. In the table there are under 40,000 distinct CDR3 sequences, about 14% of which are singletons. Material for sequencing was PBMCs. The source is a woman between 50 and 59 years old with HTLV-1-associated myelopathy (HAM/TSP).

This clonotype appeared many times. This chain links TRBV20-1 with TRBJ1-1, with D uncertain. There are 13 residues in the CDR3. With 3 bases removed from V and 1 base from J, the gap between germline ends came to 9 bases. The germline V gene encodes CDR1 DFQATT and CDR2 SNEGSKA (reference sequence). The CDR3 loop reads CSASRETNTEAFF. Written as DNA, the CDR3 is TGCAGTGCTAGTAGGGAAACGAACACTGAAGCTTTCTTT.

The table lists this clonotype with many counts. This chain connects TRBV12-3 or TRBV12-4 to TRBJ2-2; D call uncertain. V was cut by 7 bases and J by 6 bases, with 9 bases left in between. The CDR3 contains 12 residues. This chain's CDR3 is CASTRTSGELFF. In DNA form, the CDR3 reads TGTGCCAGCACCCGGACGTCCGGGGAGCTGTTTTTT.

This clonotype has a count of ten or more. The CDR3 sequence is CSAVAGYEQYF. The CDR3 region has the DNA TGCAGTGCAGTAGCGGGTTACGAGCAGTACTTC. The rearrangement uses TRBV20-1 and TRBJ2-7, with 7 positions matching TRBD2. CDR1 and CDR2 (germline): DFQATT, SNEGSKA (reference sequence). The CDR3 consists of 11 residues. The junction had 3 bases not matched to a gene; V was cut back by 6 bases and J by 4 bases.

This clonotype was recorded many times. The CDR3 region has the DNA TGTGCCACCAGTGATTTACGGACAGGGGTCGACACAGATACGCAGTATTTT. Translating it yields CATSDLRTGVDTDTQYF. This chain uses TRBV24-1 with TRBJ2-3; 9 nucleotides match TRBD1. In germline, CDR1 is KGHDR, CDR2 SFDVKD. After removal of 1 base from V and 2 bases from J, the junction contained 6 bases not matched to a gene. The CDR3 runs 17 residues.

In this sample, this clonotype turned up many times. The chain links TRBV9 to TRBJ1-2, with no clear D. Trimming shortened V by 2 bases and J by 8 bases, and 13 bases separated the two germline ends. Germline-derived CDR1 and CDR2 are SGDLS and YYNGEE. The CDR3 runs to 13 residues. In DNA form, the CDR3 reads TGTGCCAGCAGCGTCGGGTCTCCAGCCGGCTACACCTTC. As protein: CASSVGSPAGYTF.

This clonotype was picked up many times. This CDR3 is CASSLEGGAPYEQYF. As DNA, the CDR3 is TGCGCCAGCAGCTTGGAAGGGGGGGCACCCTACGAGCAGTACTTC. The rearrangement joins TRBV5-1 to TRBJ2-7; tentative D call: TRBD2 (7 bases). This CDR3 contains 15 residues. Germline loops: CDR1 SGHRS, CDR2 YFSETQ. V lost 0 bases and J 2 bases, leaving 12 bases between the germline ends.

About this clonotype: A read error may account for a junction end that differs from germline. V and J are TRBV15 and TRBJ2-7; 12 nucleotides agree with TRBD2. Germline V gene data show CDR1 as LNHNV and CDR2 as YYDKDF (reference sequence). The CDR3 sequence is 14 residues long. CDR3 DNA sequence: TGTGCCACCACCGACCTAGCGGGAGGGGTCGAGCAGTGCTTC. Translated, it gives CATTDLAGGVEQCF.

At least ten counts were recorded for this clonotype. The gene calls are TRBV7-2 and TRBJ2-5, with D possibly TRBD2 on 6 matching bases. Trimming removed 1 base from V and 7 bases from J, with 16 bases in between. Germline V gene sequence: CDR1 SGHTA, CDR2 FQGNSA. CDR3 length: 15 residues. CDR3 protein: CASSLGLSGRGTQYF. The CDR3 DNA follows: TGTGCCAGCAGCTTAGGTCTCTCCGGGCGGGGGACCCAGTACTTC.

This chain connects TRBV20-1 to TRBJ2-3; the D is unclear. The CDR3 loop spans 15 amino acids. V lost 2 bases and J lost 0, with 12 bases in between. Germline CDR1 reads DFQATT; CDR2 reads SNEGSKA (reference sequence). This chain's CDR3 is CSARIWDQSTDTQYF. The CDR3 bases are TGCAGTGCTAGAATCTGGGATCAAAGCACAGATACGCAGTATTTT.

This clonotype appeared many times. The chain combines TRBV20-1 with TRBJ2-1; D is unclear. Per germline, CDR1 DFQATT and CDR2 SNEGSKA (reference sequence). The CDR3 spans 12 residues. Trimming left V 1 base short and J 10 bases short, with 11 bases between. The CDR3 region has the DNA TGCAGTGCTAGAGCCGGCCGCGCGGAGCAGTTCTTC. Its protein is CSARAGRAEQFF.

This clonotype was detected many times. The V gene is TRBV6-2 or TRBV6-3, the J gene TRBJ1-5; no definite D call. Germline V gives CDR1 MNHEY, CDR2 SVGEGT. V was cut by 0 bases and J by 5 bases, with 5 bases left in between. The CDR3 is 13 amino acids. The CDR3 loop is CASSYSEDQPQHF. DNA for the CDR3: TGTGCCAGCAGTTACTCTGAGGATCAGCCCCAGCATTTT.

This clonotype was observed a handful of times. This chain connects TRBV20-1 to TRBJ2-7, with D tentatively TRBD2 (5 bases). CDR3 length: 13 residues. The germline CDR1 and CDR2 sequences are DFQATT and SNEGSKA (reference sequence). V was cut by 0 bases and J by 3 bases, with 9 bases left in between. CDR3 DNA: TGCAGTGCTAGAGAAGCGGTGAGCTACGAGCAGTACGTC. Its protein is CSAREAVSYEQYV.

This clonotype was found many times. The V gene is TRBV20-1, the J gene TRBJ1-2; perhaps TRBD1 as D (5 bases). Trimming took 0 bases from V and 7 from J, leaving 12 bases between them. Germline CDR1 reads DFQATT; CDR2 reads SNEGSKA (reference sequence). The CDR3 is 13 residues long. CDR3 in DNA: TGCAGTGCTAGAGACAGGGCCATTCCTGGCTACACCTTC. Its protein is CSARDRAIPGYTF.

This clonotype has at least ten counts. The chain employs TRBV7-2 and TRBJ2-1, with D possibly being TRBD1 (6 bases). Germline V gives CDR1 SGHTA, CDR2 FQGNSA. The CDR3 extends over 14 amino acids. V dropped 1 base and J dropped 8 bases, with 12 bases sitting between them. CDR3: CASSLDRVSDEQFF. For the CDR3, the DNA is TGTGCCAGCAGCTTAGACAGGGTGAGCGATGAGCAGTTCTTC.

Ten or more counts support this clonotype. This chain connects TRBV5-1 to TRBJ2-1; the match to TRBD2 covers 8 bases. The CDR3 covers 15 residues. J gave up 6 bases and V 1 base, and 6 bases lay outside the gene matches. In germline, CDR1 is SGHRS, CDR2 YFSETQ. CDR3 sequence reads: CASSLSSGGFNEQFF. CDR3 bases: TGCGCCAGCAGCTTGTCAAGCGGGGGCTTCAATGAGCAGTTCTTC.

Many counts were recorded for this clonotype. This rearrangement joins TRBV11-3 to TRBJ1-1; a possible D gene is TRBD1 (6 bases). Germline V gene lookup returns CDR1 SGHNT and CDR2 YENEEA. There are 13 residues in the CDR3. Deletions cut 5 bases from V and 3 bases from J, with 10 bases between. CDR3 DNA sequence: TGTGCCAGCAGCGAATGGACAGACACTGAAGCTTTCTTT. The encoded protein is CASSEWTDTEAFF.

This clonotype was detected ten times or more. The chain is built from TRBV27 and TRBJ1-2; 7 bases line up with TRBD1. The CDR3 has 14 residues. Trimming removed 4 bases from V and 8 bases from J; junction bases left unmatched: 10. Germline V gives CDR1 MNHEY, CDR2 SMNVEV (reference sequence). The CDR3 DNA reads as TGTGCCAGCAGTTCCCTAACAGGGGCAAGAGGCTACACCTTC. The encoded protein is CASSSLTGARGYTF.

The sample holds many counts of this clonotype. The chain's CDR3 is CASSQAPGGDYEQYF. CDR3 DNA sequence: TGCGCCAGCAGCCAAGCCCCGGGAGGGGACTATGAGCAGTACTTC. This chain joins TRBV4-3 and TRBJ2-7; 8 bases are shared with TRBD2. The germline V gene encodes CDR1 LGHNA and CDR2 YSLEER. Trimming removed 1 base from V and 7 bases from J; junction bases left unmatched: 9. CDR3 length: 15 residues.

This clonotype was counted many times. This chain connects TRBV5-6 to TRBJ1-1, with D possibly matching TRBD1 (5 bases). This CDR3 has 15 residues. Germline V gene lookup returns CDR1 SGHDT and CDR2 YYEEEE. Deletions cut 0 bases from V and 2 bases from J, with 11 bases between. The CDR3 DNA sequence: TGTGCCAGCAGCTTGGGAAAGACAGCAAACACTGAAGCTTTCTTT. Translating gives CASSLGKTANTEAFF.

By sample share, this clonotype is medium-sized. The chain couples TRBV7-2 to TRBJ1-3; D is perhaps TRBD1 (6 bases). Trimming stripped 2 bases from V and 4 bases from J, with 9 bases between. The germline V gene has CDR1 SGHTA and CDR2 FQGNSA. This CDR3 has 14 residues. The CDR3 spells CASSLRGTGNTIYF. CDR3 nucleotides: TGTGCCAGCAGCTTAAGGGGGACCGGAAACACCATATATTTT.

This clonotype has a count of ten or more. The chain has TRBV24-1 and TRBJ2-2; no reliable D call. The CDR3 is 14 residues long. With 3 bases removed from V and 3 bases from J, the gap between germline ends came to 7 bases. CDR1 is KGHDR, CDR2 SFDVKD, per germline. The CDR3 sequence is CATSDPTHTGELFF. The CDR3 DNA sequence: TGTGCCACCAGTGATCCAACCCACACCGGGGAGCTGTTTTTT.

Many counts were recorded for this clonotype. The V and J genes are TRBV5-1 and TRBJ1-1; 8 bases are shared with TRBD1. Germline lookup yields CDR1 SGHRS and CDR2 YFSETQ. The CDR3 covers 14 residues. J gave up 1 base and V 1 base, and 0 bases lay outside the gene matches. The chain's CDR3 is CASSLTGGNTEAFF. The CDR3 bases are TGCGCCAGCAGCTTGACAGGGGGGAACACTGAAGCTTTCTTT. The complete variable domain, with remaining parts taken from reference TRBV5-1 and TRBJ1-1, reads KAGVTQTPRYLIKTRGQQVTLSCSPISGHRSVSWYQQTPGQGLQFLFEYFSETQRNKGNFPGRFSGRQFSNSRSEMNVSTLELGDSALYLCASSLTGGNTEAFFGQGTRLTVV.

The sample holds many counts of this clonotype. The V call is TRBV5-1, the J call TRBJ1-2; TRBD1 is a possible D gene (6 bases). Germline CDR1 reads SGHRS; CDR2 reads YFSETQ. Deletions cut 4 bases from V and 0 bases from J, with 13 bases between. CDR3 size: 15 residues. For the CDR3, the DNA is TGCGCCAGCAGCACCGGACAGAGCGCTAACTATGGCTACACCTTC. It translates to CASSTGQSANYGYTF.

This clonotype was recorded many times. This chain uses TRBV7-2 with TRBJ2-3, with TRBD2 identical over 14 bases. The CDR3 is made up of 18 amino acids. V trimming: 5 bases; J trimming: 0 bases; junction bases outside the gene matches: 7. CDR1 SGHTA and CDR2 FQGNSA come from the germline V gene. The CDR3 is CASSLVGLAGVSTDTQYF. The CDR3, as DNA: TGTGCCAGCAGCCTCGTGGGACTAGCGGGGGTTAGCACAGATACGCAGTATTTT.

This clonotype was counted many times. The rearrangement uses TRBV4-3 and TRBJ2-6; 7 nucleotides align to TRBD1. The CDR3 loop spans 22 amino acids. With 3 bases clipped from V and 2 bases from J, the junction kept 22 bases outside the gene matches. Germline V gives CDR1 LGHNA, CDR2 YSLEER. Here the CDR3 reads CASSQGRTGAQVSIPGANVLTF. The CDR3 bases are TGCGCCAGCAGCCAGGGGCGCACAGGGGCTCAGGTGTCAATTCCTGGGGCCAACGTCCTGACTTTC.

This clonotype was counted many times. The genes are TRBV6-1 and TRBJ1-5; tentative D call: TRBD1 (6 bases). V dropped 7 bases and J dropped 7 bases, with 14 bases sitting between them. The CDR3 contains 13 residues. CDR1 MNHNS and CDR2 SASEGT come from the germline V gene. This CDR3 is CASNTRGDQPQHF. CDR3 DNA sequence: TGTGCCAGCAACACCAGGGGAGACCAGCCCCAGCATTTT.

The chain carries TRBV6-1 and TRBJ1-5; D gene unclear. The CDR3 loop spans 13 amino acids. V was cut by 7 bases and J by 5 bases, with 12 bases left in between. Germline V lookup: CDR1 MNHNS, CDR2 SASEGT. Here the CDR3 DNA reads TGTGCCAGCACCGTAAACGAAGATCAGCCCCAGCATTTT. Translating gives CASTVNEDQPQHF.

The chain uses TRBV10-3 and TRBJ1-1, with D unresolved. V was cut by 8 bases and J by 2 bases, with 15 bases left in between. The CDR3 spans 14 residues. Germline CDR1 reads ENHRY; CDR2 reads SYGVKD. The CDR3 DNA follows: TGTGCCATCGAGGCACCCGGAGGTAACACTGAAGCTTTCTTT. As protein: CAIEAPGGNTEAFF.

This clonotype has a count of ten or more. The gene calls are TRBV20-1 and TRBJ1-6; no firm D call. Trimming took off 4 bases at V and 6 bases at J, with 13 bases between the two ends. Germline loops: CDR1 DFQATT, CDR2 SNEGSKA (reference sequence). CDR3 size: 14 residues. In DNA, the CDR3 is TGCAGTGCTACTAGCAGGAGTGCTAATTCACCCCTCCACTTT. Its protein is CSATSRSANSPLHF.

The table lists this clonotype with many counts. The genes are TRBV29-1 and TRBJ2-5; tentatively, D is TRBD1 (6 bases). Trimming shortened V by 4 bases and J by 3 bases, and 9 bases separated the two germline ends. The CDR3 totals 12 residues. CDR1 is SQVTM and CDR2 is ANQGSEA in the germline V gene. For the CDR3, the DNA is TGCAGCGTTGTGCCAGGGGAAGAGACCCAGTACTTC. The encoded protein is CSVVPGEETQYF.